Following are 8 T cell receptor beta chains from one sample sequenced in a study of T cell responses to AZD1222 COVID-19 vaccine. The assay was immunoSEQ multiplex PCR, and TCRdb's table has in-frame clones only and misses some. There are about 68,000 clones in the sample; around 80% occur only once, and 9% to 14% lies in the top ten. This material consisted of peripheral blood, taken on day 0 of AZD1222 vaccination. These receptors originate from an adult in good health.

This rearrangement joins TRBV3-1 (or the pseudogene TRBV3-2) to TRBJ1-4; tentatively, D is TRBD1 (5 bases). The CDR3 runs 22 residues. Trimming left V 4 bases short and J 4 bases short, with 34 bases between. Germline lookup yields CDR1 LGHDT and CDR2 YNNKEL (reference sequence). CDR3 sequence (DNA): TGTGCCAGCAGCCTCCGAAATGGGGTGGGGCGCTTTTTCCGTCGAGGTAATGAAAAACTGTTTTTT. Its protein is CASSLRNGVGRFFRRGNEKLFF.

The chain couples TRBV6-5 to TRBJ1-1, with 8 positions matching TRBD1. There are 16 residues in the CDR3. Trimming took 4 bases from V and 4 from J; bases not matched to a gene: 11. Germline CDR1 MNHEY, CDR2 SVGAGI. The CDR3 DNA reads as TGTGCCAGCAGTTCGCTCTTAAACAGGGGGGGCACTGAAGCTTTCTTT. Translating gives CASSSLLNRGGTEAFF.

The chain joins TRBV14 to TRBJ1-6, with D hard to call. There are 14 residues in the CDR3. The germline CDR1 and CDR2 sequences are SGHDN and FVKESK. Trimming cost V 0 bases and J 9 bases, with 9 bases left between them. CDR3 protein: CASSQDRSLSPLHF. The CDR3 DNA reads TGTGCCAGCAGCCAAGATCGGAGTCTTTCACCCCTCCACTTT.

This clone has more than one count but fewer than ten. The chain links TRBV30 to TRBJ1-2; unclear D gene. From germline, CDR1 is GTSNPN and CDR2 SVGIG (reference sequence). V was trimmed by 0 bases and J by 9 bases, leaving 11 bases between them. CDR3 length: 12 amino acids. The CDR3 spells CAWSVGHYRYTF. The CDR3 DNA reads TGTGCCTGGAGTGTCGGGCATTATCGCTACACCTTC.

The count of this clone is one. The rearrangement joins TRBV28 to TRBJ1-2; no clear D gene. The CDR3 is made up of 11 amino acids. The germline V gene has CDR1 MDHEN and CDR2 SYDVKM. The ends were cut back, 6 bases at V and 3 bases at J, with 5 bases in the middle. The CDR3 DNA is TGTGCCAGCAGGGTTGACTATGGCTACACCTTC. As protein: CASRVDYGYTF.

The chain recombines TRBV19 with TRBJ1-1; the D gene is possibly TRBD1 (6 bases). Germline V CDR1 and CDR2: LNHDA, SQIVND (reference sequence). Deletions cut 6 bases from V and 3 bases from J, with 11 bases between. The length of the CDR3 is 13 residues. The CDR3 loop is CASSRRTDTEAFF. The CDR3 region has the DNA TGTGCCAGTAGCCGACGGACAGACACTGAAGCTTTCTTT.

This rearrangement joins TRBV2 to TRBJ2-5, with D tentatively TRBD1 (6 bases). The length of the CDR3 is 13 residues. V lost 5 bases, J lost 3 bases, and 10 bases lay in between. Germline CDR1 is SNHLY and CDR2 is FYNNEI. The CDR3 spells CASSKNREETQYF. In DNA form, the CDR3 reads TGTGCCAGCAGTAAAAACAGGGAAGAGACCCAGTACTTC.

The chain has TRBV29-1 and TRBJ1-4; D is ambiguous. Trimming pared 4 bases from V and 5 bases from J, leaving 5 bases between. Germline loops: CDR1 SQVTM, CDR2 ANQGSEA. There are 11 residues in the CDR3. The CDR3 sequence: CSVVENEKLFF. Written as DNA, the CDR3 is TGCAGCGTTGTGGAGAATGAAAAACTGTTTTTT.